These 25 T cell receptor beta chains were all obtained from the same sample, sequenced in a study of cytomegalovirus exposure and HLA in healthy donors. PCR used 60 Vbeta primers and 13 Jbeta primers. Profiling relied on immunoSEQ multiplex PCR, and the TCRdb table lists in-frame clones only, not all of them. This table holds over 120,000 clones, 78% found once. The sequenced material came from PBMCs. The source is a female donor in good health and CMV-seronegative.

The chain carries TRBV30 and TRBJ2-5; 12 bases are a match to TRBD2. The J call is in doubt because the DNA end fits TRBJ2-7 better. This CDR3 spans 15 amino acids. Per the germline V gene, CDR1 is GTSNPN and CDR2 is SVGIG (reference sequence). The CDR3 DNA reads TGTGCCTGGTCTAGTGGACTAGCGGGAAAATACGAGCAGTACTTC. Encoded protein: CAWSSGLAGKYEQYF.

This CDR3 is CASSLGSGPSNQPQHF. The CDR3 region has the DNA TGTGCCAGCAGCTTAGGTTCAGGGCCTAGCAATCAGCCCCAGCATTTT. This chain uses TRBV7-6 with TRBJ1-5, with D possibly TRBD1 on 5 matching bases. Trimming left V 1 base short and J 0 bases short, with 10 bases between. The CDR3 sequence is 16 residues long. Per the germline V gene, CDR1 is SGHVS and CDR2 is FNYEAQ.

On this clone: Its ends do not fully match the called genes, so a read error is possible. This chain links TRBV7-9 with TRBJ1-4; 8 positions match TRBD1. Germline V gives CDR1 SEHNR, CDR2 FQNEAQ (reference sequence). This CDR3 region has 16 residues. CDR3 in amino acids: CSSSPQGQATNEKLFF. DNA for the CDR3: TGTTCCAGCAGCCCCCAGGGACAGGCAACTAATGAAAAACTGTTTTTT.

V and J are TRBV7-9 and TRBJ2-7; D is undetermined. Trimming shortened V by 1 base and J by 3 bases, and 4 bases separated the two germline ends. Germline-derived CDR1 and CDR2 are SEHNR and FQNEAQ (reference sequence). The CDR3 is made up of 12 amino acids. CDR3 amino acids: CASSLGDYEQYF. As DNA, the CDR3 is TGTGCCAGCAGCTTAGGAGACTACGAGCAGTACTTC.

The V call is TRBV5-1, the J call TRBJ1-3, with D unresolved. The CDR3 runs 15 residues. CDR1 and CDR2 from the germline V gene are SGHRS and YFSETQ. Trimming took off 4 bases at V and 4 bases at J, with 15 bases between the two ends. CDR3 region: CASSPRTGGGNTIYF. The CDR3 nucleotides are TGCGCCAGCAGCCCCCGGACCGGAGGGGGAAACACCATATATTTT.

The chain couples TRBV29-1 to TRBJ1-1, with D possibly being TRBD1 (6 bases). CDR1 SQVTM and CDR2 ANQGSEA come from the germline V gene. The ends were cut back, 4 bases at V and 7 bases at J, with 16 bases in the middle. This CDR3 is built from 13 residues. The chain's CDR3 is CSVAPQGTGEAFF. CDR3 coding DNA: TGCAGCGTTGCGCCACAGGGTACGGGTGAAGCTTTCTTT.

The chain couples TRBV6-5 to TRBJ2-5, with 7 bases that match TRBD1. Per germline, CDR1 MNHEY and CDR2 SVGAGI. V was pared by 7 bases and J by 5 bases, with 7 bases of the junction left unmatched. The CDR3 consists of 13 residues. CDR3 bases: TGTGCCAGCAAGCAGGGGGTCTGGGAGACCCAGTACTTC. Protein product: CASKQGVWETQYF.

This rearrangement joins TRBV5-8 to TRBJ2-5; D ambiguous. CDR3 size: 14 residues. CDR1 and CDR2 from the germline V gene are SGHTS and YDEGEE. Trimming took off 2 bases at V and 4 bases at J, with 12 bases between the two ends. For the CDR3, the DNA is TGTGCCAGCAGCTTCTGGGTGTCAGGAGAGACCCAGTACTTC. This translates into CASSFWVSGETQYF.

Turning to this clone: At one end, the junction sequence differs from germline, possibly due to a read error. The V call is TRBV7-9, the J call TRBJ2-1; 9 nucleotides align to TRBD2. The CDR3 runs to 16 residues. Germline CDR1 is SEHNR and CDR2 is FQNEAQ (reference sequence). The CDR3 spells CSSSALRGGTYNEQFF. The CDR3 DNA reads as TGTTCCAGCAGTGCATTGCGGGGGGGTACCTACAATGAGCAGTTCTTC. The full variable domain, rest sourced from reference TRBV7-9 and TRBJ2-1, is DTGVSQNPRHKITKRGQNVTFRCDPISEHNRLYWYRQTLGQGPEFLTYFQNEAQLEKSRLLSDRFSAERPKGSFSTLEIQRTEQGDSAMYLCSSSALRGGTYNEQFFGPGTRLTVL.

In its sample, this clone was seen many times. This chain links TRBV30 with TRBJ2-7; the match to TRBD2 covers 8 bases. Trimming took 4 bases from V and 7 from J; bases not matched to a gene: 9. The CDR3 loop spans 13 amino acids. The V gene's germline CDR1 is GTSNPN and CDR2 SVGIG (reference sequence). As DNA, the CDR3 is TGTGCCTGGAAACGGACTAGCCCCGAGGAGCAGTACTTC. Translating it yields CAWKRTSPEEQYF. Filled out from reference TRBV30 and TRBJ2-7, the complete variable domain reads SQTIHQWPATLVQPVGSPLSLECTVEGTSNPNLYWYRQAAGRGLQLLFYSVGIGQISSEVPQNLSASRPQDRQFILSSKKLLLSDSGFYLCAWKRTSPEEQYFGPGTRLTVT.

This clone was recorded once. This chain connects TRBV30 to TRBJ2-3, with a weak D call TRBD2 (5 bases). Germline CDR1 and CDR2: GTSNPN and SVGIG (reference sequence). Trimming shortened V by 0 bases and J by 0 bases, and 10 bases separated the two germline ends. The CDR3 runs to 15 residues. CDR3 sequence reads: CAWSVLGSSTDTQYF. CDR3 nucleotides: TGTGCCTGGAGTGTACTAGGGAGTAGCACAGATACGCAGTATTTT.

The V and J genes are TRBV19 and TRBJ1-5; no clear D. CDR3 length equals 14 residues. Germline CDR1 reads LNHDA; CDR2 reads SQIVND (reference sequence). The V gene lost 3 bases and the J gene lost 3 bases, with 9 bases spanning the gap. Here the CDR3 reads CASSMRWFNQPQHF. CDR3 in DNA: TGTGCCAGTAGTATGAGGTGGTTCAATCAGCCCCAGCATTTT.

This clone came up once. CDR3 sequence (DNA): TGTGCCAGTAGTACAAGGACAGGGGGCCCGGGCGGGGAGCTGTTTTTT. Protein sequence: CASSTRTGGPGGELFF. The chain combines TRBV19 with TRBJ2-2; 11 bases agree with TRBD1. Losses at the gene ends were 4 bases for V and 7 bases for J; bases not matched to a gene: 8. This CDR3 has 16 amino acids. CDR1 and CDR2 (germline): LNHDA, SQIVND (reference sequence).

Here the CDR3 DNA reads TGTGCCAGCAGCTTGGCTCAGGGAGGAGACGCTTTCTTT. Protein sequence: CASSLAQGGDAFF. V and J are TRBV5-6 and TRBJ1-1; a weak D match, TRBD1 (5 bases). Germline assignment: CDR1 SGHDT and CDR2 YYEEEE. Deletions cut 0 bases from V and 11 bases from J, with 14 bases between. This CDR3 has 13 residues.

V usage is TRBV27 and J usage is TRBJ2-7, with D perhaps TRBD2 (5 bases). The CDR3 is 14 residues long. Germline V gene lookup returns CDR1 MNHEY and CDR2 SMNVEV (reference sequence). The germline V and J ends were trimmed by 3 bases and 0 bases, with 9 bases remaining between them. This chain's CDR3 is CASSFGLNSYEQYF. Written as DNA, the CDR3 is TGTGCCAGCAGTTTTGGACTTAACTCCTACGAGCAGTACTTC.

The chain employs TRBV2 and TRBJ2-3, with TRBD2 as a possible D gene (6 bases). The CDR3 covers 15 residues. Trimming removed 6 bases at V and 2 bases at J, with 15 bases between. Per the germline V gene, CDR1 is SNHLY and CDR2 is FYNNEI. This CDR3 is CASRPAGLTTDTQYF. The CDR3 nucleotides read TGTGCCAGCAGGCCGGCGGGACTGACCACAGATACGCAGTATTTT.

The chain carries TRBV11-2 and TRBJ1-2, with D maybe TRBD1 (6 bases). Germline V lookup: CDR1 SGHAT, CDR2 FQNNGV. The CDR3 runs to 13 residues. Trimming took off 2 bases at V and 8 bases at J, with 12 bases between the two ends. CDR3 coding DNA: TGTGCCAGCAGCTTAAGACAGGATCGGGGCTACACCTTC. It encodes CASSLRQDRGYTF.

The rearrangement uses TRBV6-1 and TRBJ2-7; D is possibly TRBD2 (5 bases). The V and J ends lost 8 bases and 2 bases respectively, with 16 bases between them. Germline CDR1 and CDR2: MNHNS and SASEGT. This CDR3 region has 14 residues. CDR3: CASCPGNTPYEQYF. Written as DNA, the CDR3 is TGTGCCAGCTGCCCGGGGAACACACCCTACGAGCAGTACTTC.

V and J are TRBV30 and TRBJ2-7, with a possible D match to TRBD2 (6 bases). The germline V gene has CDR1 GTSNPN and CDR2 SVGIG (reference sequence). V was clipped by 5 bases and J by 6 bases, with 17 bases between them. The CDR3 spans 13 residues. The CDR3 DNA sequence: TGTGCCTGGGGAAGGGAGGCGGAACGCGAGCAGTACTTC. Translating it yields CAWGREAEREQYF. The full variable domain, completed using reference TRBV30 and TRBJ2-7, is SQTIHQWPATLVQPVGSPLSLECTVEGTSNPNLYWYRQAAGRGLQLLFYSVGIGQISSEVPQNLSASRPQDRQFILSSKKLLLSDSGFYLCAWGREAEREQYFGPGTRLTVT.

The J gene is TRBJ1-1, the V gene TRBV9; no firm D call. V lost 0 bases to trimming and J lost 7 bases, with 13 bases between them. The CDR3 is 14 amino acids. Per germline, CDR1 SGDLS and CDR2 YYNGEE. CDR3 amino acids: CASSVGYSQSEAFF. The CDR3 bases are TGTGCCAGCAGCGTAGGTTACAGCCAGAGTGAAGCTTTCTTT. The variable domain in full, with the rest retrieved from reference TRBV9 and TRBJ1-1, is DSGVTQTPKHLITATGQRVTLRCSPRSGDLSVYWYQQSLDQGLQFLIQYYNGEERAKGNILERFSAQQFPDLHSELNLSSLELGDSALYFCASSVGYSQSEAFFGQGTRLTVV.

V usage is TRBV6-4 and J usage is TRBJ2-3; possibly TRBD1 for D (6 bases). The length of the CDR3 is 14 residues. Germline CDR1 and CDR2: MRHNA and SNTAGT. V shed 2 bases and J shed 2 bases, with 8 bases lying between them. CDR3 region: CASSDGQTTDTQYF. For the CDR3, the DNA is TGTGCCAGCAGTGACGGACAGACCACAGATACGCAGTATTTT.

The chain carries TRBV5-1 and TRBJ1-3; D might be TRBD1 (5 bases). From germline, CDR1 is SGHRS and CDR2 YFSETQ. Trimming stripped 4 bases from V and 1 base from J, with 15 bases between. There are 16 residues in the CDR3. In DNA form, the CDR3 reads TGCGCCAGCAGCGCGGGGCCGTTGTCGTCTGGAAACACCATATATTTT. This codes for CASSAGPLSSGNTIYF.

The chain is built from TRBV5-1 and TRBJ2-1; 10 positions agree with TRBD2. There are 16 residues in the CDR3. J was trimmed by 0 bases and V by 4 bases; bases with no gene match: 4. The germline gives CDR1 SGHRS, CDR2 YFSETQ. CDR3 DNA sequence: TGCGCCAGCAGCAACGGACTAGCGGCCTCCTACAATGAGCAGTTCTTC. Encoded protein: CASSNGLAASYNEQFF.

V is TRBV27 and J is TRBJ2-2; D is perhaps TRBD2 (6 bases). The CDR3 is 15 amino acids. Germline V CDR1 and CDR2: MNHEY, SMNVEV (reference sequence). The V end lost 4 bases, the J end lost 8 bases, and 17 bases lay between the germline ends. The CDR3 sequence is CASSWNSGVSGELFF. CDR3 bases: TGTGCCAGCAGTTGGAATTCGGGAGTTTCGGGGGAGCTGTTTTTT.

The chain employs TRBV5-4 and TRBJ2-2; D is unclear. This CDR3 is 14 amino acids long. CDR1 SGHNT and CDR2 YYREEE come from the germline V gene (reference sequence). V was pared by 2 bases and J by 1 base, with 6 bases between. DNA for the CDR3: TGTGCCAGCAGCTTTGGCTGGAACACCGGGGAGCTGTTTTTT. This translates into CASSFGWNTGELFF.